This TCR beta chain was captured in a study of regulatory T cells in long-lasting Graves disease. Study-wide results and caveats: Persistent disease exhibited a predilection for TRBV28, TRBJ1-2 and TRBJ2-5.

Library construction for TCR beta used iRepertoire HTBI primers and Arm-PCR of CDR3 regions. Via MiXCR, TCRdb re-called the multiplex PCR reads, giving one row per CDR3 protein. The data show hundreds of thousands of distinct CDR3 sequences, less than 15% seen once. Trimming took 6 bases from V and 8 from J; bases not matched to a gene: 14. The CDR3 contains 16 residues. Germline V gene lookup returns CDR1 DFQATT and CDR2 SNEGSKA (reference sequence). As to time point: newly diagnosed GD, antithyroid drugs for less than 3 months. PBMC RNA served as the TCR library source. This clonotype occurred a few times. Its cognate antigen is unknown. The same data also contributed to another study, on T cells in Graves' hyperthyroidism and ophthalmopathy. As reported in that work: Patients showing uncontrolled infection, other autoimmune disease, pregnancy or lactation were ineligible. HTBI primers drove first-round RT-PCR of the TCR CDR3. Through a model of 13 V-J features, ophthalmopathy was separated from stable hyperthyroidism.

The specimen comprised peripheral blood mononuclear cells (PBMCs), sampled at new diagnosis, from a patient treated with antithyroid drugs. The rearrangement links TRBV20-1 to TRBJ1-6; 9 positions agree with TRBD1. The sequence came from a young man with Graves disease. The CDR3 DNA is TGCAGTGCCCCGGGACAGGGTATGGACGAGGATTCACCCCTCCACTTT. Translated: CSAPGQGMDEDSPLHF.